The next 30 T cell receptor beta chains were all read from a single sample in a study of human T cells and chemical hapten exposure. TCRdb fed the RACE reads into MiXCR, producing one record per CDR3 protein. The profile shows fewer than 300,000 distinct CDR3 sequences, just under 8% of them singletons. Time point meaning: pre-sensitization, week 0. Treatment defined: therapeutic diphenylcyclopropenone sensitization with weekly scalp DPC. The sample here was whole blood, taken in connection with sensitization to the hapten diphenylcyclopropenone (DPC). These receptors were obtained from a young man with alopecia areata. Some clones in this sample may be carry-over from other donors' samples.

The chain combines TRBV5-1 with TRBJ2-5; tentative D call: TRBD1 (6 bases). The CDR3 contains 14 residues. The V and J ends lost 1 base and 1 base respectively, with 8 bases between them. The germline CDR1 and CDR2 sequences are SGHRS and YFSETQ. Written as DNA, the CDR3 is TGCGCCAGCAGCTTGTCACAGGGCCAAGAGACCCAGTACTTC. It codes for CASSLSQGQETQYF.

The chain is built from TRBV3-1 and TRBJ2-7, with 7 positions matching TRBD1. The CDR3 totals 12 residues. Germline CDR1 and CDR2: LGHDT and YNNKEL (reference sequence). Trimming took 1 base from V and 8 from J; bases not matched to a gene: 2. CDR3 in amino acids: CASSQAQGKQYV. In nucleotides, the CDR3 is TGTGCCAGCAGCCAAGCACAGGGGAAGCAGTACGTC.

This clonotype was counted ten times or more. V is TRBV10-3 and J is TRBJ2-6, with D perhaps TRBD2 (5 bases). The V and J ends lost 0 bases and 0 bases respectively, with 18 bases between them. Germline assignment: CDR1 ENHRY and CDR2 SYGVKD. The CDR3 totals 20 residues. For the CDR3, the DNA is TGTGCCATCAGTGAGTCAGATATATATGACTATCGCTCTGGGGCCAACGTCCTGACTTTC. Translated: CAISESDIYDYRSGANVLTF.

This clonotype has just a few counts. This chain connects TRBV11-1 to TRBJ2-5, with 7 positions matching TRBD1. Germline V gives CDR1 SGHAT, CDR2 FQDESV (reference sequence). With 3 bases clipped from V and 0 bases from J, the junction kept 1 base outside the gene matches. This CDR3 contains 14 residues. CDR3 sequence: CASSFGTDQETQYF. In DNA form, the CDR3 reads TGTGCCAGCAGCTTCGGGACAGACCAAGAGACCCAGTACTTC.

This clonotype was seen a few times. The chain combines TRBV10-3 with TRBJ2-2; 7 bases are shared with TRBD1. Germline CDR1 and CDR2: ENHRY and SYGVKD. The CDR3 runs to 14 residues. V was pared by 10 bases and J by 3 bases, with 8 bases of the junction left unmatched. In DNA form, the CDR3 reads TGTGCCAGTAGTTCCGGGACAGACACCGGGGAGCTGTTTTTT. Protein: CASSSGTDTGELFF.

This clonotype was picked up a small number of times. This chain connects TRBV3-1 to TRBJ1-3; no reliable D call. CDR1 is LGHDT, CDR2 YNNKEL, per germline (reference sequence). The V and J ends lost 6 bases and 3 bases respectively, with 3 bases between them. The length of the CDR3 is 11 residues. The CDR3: CASRGGNTIYF. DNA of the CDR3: TGTGCCAGCAGGGGTGGAAACACCATATATTTT.

CDR3 coding DNA: TGTGCCAGCAGCCCGGGCCGTAATCTAGCCAAAAACATTCAGTACTTC. Its translation: CASSPGRNLAKNIQYF. The gene calls are TRBV9 and TRBJ2-4; the D is unclear. The germline V gene has CDR1 SGDLS and CDR2 YYNGEE. The germline V and J ends were trimmed by 4 bases and 0 bases, with 14 bases remaining between them. CDR3 length: 16 residues.

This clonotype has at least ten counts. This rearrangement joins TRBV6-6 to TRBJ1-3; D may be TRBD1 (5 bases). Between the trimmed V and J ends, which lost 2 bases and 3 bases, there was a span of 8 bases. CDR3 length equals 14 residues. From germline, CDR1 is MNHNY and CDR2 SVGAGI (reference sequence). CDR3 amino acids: CASSYDSLGNTIYF. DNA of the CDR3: TGTGCCAGCAGTTACGACAGCCTTGGAAACACCATATATTTT.

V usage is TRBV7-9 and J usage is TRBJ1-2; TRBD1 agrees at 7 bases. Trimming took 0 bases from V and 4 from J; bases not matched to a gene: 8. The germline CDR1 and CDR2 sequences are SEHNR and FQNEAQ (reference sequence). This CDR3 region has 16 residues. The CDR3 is CASSLAKGAFLYGYTF. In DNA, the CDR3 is TGTGCCAGCAGCTTAGCGAAGGGGGCTTTTCTCTATGGCTACACCTTC.

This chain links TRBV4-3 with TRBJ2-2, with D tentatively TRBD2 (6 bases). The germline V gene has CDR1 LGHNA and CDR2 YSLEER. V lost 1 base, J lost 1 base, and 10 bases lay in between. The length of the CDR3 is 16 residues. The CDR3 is CASSQVLRGNTGELFF. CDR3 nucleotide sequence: TGCGCCAGCAGCCAAGTATTGCGGGGGAACACCGGGGAGCTGTTTTTT.

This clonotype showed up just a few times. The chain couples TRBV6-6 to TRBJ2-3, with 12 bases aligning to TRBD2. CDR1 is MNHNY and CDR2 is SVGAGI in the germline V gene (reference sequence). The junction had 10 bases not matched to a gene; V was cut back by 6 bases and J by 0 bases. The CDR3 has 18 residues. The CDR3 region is CASRPRTSGVLSTDTQYF. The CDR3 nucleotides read TGTGCCAGCAGACCACGGACTAGCGGGGTTCTTAGCACAGATACGCAGTATTTT.

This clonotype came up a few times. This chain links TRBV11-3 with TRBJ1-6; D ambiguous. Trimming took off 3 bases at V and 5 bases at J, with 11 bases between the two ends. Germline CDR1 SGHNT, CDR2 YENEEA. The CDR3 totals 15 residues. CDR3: CASSFAGDDNSPLHF. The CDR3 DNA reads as TGTGCCAGCAGCTTCGCCGGGGATGATAATTCACCCCTCCACTTT. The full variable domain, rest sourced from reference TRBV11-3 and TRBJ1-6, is EAGVVQSPRYKIIEKKQPVAFWCNPISGHNTLYWYLQNLGQGPELLIRYENEEAVDDSQLPKDRFSAERLKGVDSTLKIQPAELGDSAVYLCASSFAGDDNSPLHFGNGTRLTVT.

The CDR3 region has the DNA TGTGCCAGCAGCAATCCACAGGCCTGGGCACAAGAGACCCAGTACTTC. Translated, it gives CASSNPQAWAQETQYF. J is TRBJ2-5 and V is TRBV6-5, with D maybe TRBD1 (5 bases). V was cut by 6 bases and J by 2 bases, with 19 bases left in between. This CDR3 region has 16 residues. CDR1 and CDR2 from the germline V gene are MNHEY and SVGAGI.

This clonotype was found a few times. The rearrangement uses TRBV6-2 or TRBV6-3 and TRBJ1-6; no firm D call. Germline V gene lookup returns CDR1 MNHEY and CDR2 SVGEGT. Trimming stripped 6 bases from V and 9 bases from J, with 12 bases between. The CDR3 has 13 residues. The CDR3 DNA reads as TGTGCCAGCAGCCCGCTTCAACTTTCACCCCTCCACTTT. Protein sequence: CASSPLQLSPLHF.

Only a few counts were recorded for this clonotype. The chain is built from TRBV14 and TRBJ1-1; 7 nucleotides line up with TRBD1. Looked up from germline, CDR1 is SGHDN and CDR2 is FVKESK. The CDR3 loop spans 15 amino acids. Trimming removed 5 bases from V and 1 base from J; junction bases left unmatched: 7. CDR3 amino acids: CASSYTGVPNTEAFF. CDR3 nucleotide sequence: TGTGCCAGCAGCTATACAGGGGTACCGAACACTGAAGCTTTCTTT.

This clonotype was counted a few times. In nucleotides, the CDR3 is TGTGCCATCAGTGCAGGATCCGAGCAGTACGTC. Its protein is CAISAGSEQYV. This chain connects TRBV10-3 to TRBJ2-7, with no clear D. CDR3 size: 11 residues. V gave up 4 bases and J gave up 6 bases, with 7 bases separating them. Germline CDR1 is ENHRY and CDR2 is SYGVKD.

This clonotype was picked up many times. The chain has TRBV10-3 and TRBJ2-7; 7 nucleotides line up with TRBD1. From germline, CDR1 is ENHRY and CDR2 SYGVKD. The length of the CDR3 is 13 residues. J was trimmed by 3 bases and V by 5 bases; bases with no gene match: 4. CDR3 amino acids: CAISLTGDYEQYF. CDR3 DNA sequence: TGTGCCATCAGTCTCACAGGGGACTACGAGCAGTACTTC.

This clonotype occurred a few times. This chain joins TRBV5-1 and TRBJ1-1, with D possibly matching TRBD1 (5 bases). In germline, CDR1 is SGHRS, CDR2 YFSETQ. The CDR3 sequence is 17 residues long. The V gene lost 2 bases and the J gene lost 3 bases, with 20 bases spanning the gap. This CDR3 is CASSFQERFMGDTEAFF. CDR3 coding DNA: TGCGCCAGCAGCTTCCAGGAAAGATTCATGGGGGACACTGAAGCTTTCTTT.

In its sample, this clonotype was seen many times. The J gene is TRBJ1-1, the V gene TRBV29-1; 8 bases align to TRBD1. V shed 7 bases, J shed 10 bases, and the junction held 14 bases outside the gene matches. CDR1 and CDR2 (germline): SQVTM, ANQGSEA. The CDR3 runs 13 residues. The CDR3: CSGRGTGGVGAFF. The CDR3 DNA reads TGCAGCGGCCGAGGCACAGGGGGAGTGGGAGCTTTCTTT.

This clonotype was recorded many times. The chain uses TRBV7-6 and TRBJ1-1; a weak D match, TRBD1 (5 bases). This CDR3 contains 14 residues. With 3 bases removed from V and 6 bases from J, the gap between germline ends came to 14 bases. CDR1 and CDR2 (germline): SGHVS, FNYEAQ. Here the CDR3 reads CASSFSQGGAEAFF. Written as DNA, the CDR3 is TGTGCCAGCAGCTTTTCCCAGGGAGGGGCTGAAGCTTTCTTT.

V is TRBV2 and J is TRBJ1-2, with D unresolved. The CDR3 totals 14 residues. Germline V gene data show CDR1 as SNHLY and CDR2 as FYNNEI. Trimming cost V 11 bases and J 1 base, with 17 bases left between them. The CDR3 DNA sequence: TGTGCCCCCGGAGCCGACGAACGTAACTATGGCTACACCTTC. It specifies CAPGADERNYGYTF. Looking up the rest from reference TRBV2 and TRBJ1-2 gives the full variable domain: EPEVTQTPSHQVTQMGQEVILRCVPISNHLYFYWYRQILGQKVEFLVSFYNNEISEKSEIFDDQFSVERPDGSNFTLKIRSTKLEDSAMYFCAPGADERNYGYTFGSGTRLTVV.

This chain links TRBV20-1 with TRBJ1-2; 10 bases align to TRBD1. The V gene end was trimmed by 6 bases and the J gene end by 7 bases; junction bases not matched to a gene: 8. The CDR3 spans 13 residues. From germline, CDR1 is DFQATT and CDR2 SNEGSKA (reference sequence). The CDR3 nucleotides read TGCAGTGCCACGGACAGGGGGAAGAGTGGCTACACCTTC. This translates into CSATDRGKSGYTF.

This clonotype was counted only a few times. CDR3 DNA: TGCGCCAGCAGCTTTGACAGGGGCGAGCAGTACGTC. This gives the protein CASSFDRGEQYV. The J gene is TRBJ2-7, the V gene TRBV5-1; 8 nucleotides match TRBD1. The CDR3 is 12 residues long. Trimming cost V 2 bases and J 6 bases; bases outside gene matches: 1. Germline V lookup: CDR1 SGHRS, CDR2 YFSETQ.

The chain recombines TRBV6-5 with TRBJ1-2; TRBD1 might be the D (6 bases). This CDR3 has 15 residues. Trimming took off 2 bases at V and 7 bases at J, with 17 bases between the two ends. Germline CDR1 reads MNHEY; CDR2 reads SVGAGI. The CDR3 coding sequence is TGTGCCAGCAGTTACGATCAAGGGGGGGAGCCTGGCTACACCTTC. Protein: CASSYDQGGEPGYTF.

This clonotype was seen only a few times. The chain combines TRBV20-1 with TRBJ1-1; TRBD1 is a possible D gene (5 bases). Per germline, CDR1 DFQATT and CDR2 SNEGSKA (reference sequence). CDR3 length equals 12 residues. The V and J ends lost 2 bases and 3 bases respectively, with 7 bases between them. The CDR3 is CSARRGYTEAFF. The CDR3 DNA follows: TGCAGTGCTAGACGGGGGTACACTGAAGCTTTCTTT.

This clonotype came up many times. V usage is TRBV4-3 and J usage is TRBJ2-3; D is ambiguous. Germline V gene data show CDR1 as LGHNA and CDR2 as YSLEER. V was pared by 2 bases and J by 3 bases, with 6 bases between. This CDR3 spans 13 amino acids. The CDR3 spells CASSQTGTDTQYF. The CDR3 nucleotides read TGCGCCAGCAGCCAAACGGGTACAGATACGCAGTATTTT.

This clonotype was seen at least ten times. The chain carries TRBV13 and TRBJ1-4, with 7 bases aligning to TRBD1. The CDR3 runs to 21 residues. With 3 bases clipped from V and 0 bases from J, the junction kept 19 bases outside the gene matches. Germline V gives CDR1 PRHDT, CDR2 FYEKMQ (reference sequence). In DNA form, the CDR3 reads TGTGCCAGCAGCTTGTTCGACAGGGAGGGTTTCGCTGCTGCAACTAATGAAAAACTGTTTTTT. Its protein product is CASSLFDREGFAAATNEKLFF. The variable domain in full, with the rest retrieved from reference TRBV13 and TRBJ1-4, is AAGVIQSPRHLIKEKRETATLKCYPIPRHDTVYWYQQGPGQDPQFLISFYEKMQSDKGSIPDRFSAQQFSDYHSELNMSSLELGDSALYFCASSLFDREGFAAATNEKLFFGSGTQLSVL.

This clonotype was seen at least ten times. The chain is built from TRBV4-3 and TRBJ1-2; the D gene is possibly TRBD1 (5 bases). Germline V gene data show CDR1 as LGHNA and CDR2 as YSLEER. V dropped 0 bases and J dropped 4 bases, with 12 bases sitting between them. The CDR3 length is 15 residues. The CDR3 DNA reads TGCGCCAGCAGCCAAGATGGAGGGGCGGGCTATGGCTACACCTTC. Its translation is CASSQDGGAGYGYTF.

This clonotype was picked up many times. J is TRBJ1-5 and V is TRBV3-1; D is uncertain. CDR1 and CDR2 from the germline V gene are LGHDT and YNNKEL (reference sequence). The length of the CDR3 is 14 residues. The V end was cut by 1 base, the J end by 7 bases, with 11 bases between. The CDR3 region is CASSQVGFGQPQHF. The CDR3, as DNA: TGTGCCAGCAGCCAAGTCGGTTTTGGACAGCCCCAGCATTTT.

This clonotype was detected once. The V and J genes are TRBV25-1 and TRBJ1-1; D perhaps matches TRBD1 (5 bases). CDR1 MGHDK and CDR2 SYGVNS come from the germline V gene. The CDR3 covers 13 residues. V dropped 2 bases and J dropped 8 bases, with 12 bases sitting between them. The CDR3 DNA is TGTGCCAGCAGTGAAGAAAGGGGATTAGAAGCTTTCTTT. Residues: CASSEERGLEAFF.